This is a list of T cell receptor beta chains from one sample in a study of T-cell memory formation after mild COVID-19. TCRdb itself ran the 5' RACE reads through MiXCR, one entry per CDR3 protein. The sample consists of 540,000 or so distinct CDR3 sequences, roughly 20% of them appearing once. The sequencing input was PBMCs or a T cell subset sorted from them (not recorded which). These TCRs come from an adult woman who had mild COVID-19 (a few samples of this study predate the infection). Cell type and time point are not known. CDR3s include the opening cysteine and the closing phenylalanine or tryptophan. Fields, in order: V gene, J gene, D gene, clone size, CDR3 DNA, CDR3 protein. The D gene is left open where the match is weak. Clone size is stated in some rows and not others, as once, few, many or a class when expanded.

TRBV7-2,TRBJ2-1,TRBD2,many,TGTGCCAGCAGCCAACTAGCGGGAGGGCCGGGTGAGCAGTTCTTC,CASSQLAGGPGEQFF
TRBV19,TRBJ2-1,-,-,TGTGCCAGTAGTTCGCCGCAGGGTCTGGGTTTTCATAATGAGCAGTTCTTC,CASSSPQGLGFHNEQFF
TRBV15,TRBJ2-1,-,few,TGTGCCACCAGCAGAGATAGGTTCAGCATACATGAGCAGTTCTTC,CATSRDRFSIHEQFF
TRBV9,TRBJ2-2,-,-,TGTGCCAGCAGCGTAGGCCGAGACGTGGACACCGGGGAGCTGTTTTTT,CASSVGRDVDTGELFF
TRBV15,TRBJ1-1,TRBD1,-,TGTGCCACCAGCAGAGATGGGAGCACAGGGGGCACTGAAGCTTTCTTT,CATSRDGSTGGTEAFF
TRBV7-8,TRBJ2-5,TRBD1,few,TGTGCCAGCAGCTTAAGTGCCGGGACAGGGCAAGAGACCCAGTACTTC,CASSLSAGTGQETQYF
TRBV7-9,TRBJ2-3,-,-,TGTGCCAGCAGCTTAAGACTAGTTTATACAGATACGCAGTATTTT,CASSLRLVYTDTQYF
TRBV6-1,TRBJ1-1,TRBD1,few,TGTGCCAGCAGGAGCGGACAGGGGGGTTTGGGGACTGAAGCTTTCTTT,CASRSGQGGLGTEAFF
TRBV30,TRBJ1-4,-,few,TGTGCCTGGAGTGTACTAGGGGAAAAACTGTTTTTT,CAWSVLGEKLFF
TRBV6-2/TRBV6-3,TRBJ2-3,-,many,TGTGCCAGCAGTTACTCGGTAGCGAACTACCTAGATACGCAGTATTTT,CASSYSVANYLDTQYF
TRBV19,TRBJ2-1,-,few,TGTGCCAGTGGCCCTGATGAGCAGTTCTTC,CASGPDEQFF
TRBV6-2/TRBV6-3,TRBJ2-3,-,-,TGTGCCAGCAGTCGCTCCCAGCGCACAGATACGCAGTATTTT,CASSRSQRTDTQYF
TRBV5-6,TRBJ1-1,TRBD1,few,TGTGCCAGTTATTCCGGGACAGCGCTCAACACTGAAGCTTTCTTT,CASYSGTALNTEAFF
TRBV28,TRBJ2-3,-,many,TGTGCCAGCAGTTTTCTGGCTGGGACAGATACGCAGTATTTT,CASSFLAGTDTQYF
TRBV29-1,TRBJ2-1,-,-,TGCAGCGTTGTAGCCGGTGAGCAGTTCTTC,CSVVAGEQFF
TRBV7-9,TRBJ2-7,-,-,TGTGCCAGCAGCTCGGTCCAGGGGACCTCCTACGAGCAGTACTTC,CASSSVQGTSYEQYF
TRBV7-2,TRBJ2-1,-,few,TGTGCCAGCAGCTTCCTTTTAGCTGAGCAGTTCTTC,CASSFLLAEQFF
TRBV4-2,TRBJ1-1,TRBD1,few,TGTGCCAGCAGCCATCCCGGGACAGGAGGTTCTGAAGCTTTCTTT,CASSHPGTGGSEAFF
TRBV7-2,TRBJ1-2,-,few,TGTGCCAGCAGCCGCAGCTATGGCTACACCTTC,CASSRSYGYTF
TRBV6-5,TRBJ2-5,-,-,TGTGCCAGCAGCAGACCCCCCCTGGGGGCCCAGTACTTC,CASSRPPLGAQYF
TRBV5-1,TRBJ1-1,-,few,TGCGCCAGCAGCTTCCAGGGTGAACGGACCACTGAAGCTTTCTTT,CASSFQGERTTEAFF
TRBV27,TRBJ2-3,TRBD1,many,TGTGCCAGCAGTCGGGACAGGGTGATAGATACGCAGTATTTT,CASSRDRVIDTQYF
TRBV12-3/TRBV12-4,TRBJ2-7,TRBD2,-,TGTGCCAGCAGTCCACGGGAGGCCTACGAGCAGTACTTC,CASSPREAYEQYF
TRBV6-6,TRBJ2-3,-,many,TGTGCCAGCAGGCCCCCGGACAAACCAGATACGCAGTATTTT,CASRPPDKPDTQYF
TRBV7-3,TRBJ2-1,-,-,TGTGCCAGCAGCTTTAAGATTTTTTGGGGGACGTCGTTCTTC,CASSFKIFWGTSFF
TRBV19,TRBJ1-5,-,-,TGTGCCAGTAGTATTTTGAGCAGCAATCAGCCCCAGCATTTT,CASSILSSNQPQHF
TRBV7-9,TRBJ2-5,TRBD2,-,TGTGCCAGCAGCTCCTCGAGAAGCGGGAGAGGAGAGACCCAGTACTTC,CASSSSRSGRGETQYF
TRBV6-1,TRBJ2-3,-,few,TGTGCCAGCACTACGCACTCAGATACGCAGTATTTT,CASTTHSDTQYF
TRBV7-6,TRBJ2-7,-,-,TGTGCCAGCAGCTCATCAATCCGGGACGGGGTGGGCGAGCAGTACTTC,CASSSSIRDGVGEQYF
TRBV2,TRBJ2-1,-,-,TGTGCCAGCACTGCCAGGGCTGCCTACAATGAGCAGTTCTTC,CASTARAAYNEQFF
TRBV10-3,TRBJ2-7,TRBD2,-,TGTGCCATCAGTGAGCCGGGGGGGATCTCCTACGAGCAGTACTTC,CAISEPGGISYEQYF
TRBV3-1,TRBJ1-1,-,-,TGTGCCAGCAGCCAACTTCATGGTGAAGCTTTCTTT,CASSQLHGEAFF
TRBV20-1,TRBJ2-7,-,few,TGCAGTGCTAGAGATGAGCCGGGAGCACGCTACGAGCAGTACTTC,CSARDEPGARYEQYF
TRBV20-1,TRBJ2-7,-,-,TGCAGTGCTAGAGCCGCCCTTGGGAGCGGAGATAGGGTCTACGAGCAGTACTTC,CSARAALGSGDRVYEQYF
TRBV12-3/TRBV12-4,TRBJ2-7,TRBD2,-,TGTGCCAGCAGTTTATTTGGGGAGGGCGAGCAGTACTTC,CASSLFGEGEQYF
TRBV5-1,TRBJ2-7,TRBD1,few,TGCGCCAGCAGCTTTGGGGCGACAGGGGCCGGGTACGAGCAGTACTTC,CASSFGATGAGYEQYF
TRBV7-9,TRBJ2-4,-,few,TGTGCCAGCAGCTTACCAGGGCTCCCGGCAAACATTCAGTACTTC,CASSLPGLPANIQYF
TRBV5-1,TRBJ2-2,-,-,TGCGCCAGCAGCTTTCATGAACTGAACACCGGGGAGCTGTTTTTT,CASSFHELNTGELFF
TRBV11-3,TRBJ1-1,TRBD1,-,TGTGCCAGCAGCCTTCAGACAGGGGGAGGCACTGAAGCTTTCTTT,CASSLQTGGGTEAFF
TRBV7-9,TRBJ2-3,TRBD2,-,TGTGCCAGCAGCTACCCTACTAGCGGGGGTGATACGCAGTATTTT,CASSYPTSGGDTQYF
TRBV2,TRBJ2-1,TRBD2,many,TGTGCCAGCACTAGCGGGAGGGTTTACAATGAGCAGTTCTTC,CASTSGRVYNEQFF
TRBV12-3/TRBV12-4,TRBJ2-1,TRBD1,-,TGTGCCAGCAGTTTAACGGGCGGCCGGCTAACAGGGGTCAATGAGCAGTTCTTC,CASSLTGGRLTGVNEQFF
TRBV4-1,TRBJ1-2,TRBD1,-,TGCGCCAGCAGCAATGGACAGGGGCGCGTTTGGGATGGCTACACCTTC,CASSNGQGRVWDGYTF
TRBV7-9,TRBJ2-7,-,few,TGTGCCAGCAGCTCCCCTGGGGCAGGGGACGCCTACGAGCAGTACTTC,CASSSPGAGDAYEQYF
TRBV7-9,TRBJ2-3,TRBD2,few,TGTGCCAGCAGCCCTCGGACTAGCGGGAGAAAAGGAGATACGCAGTATTTT,CASSPRTSGRKGDTQYF
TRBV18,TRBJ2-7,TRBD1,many,TGTGCCAGCTCACCAGGGACAGGCGAGCAGTACTTC,CASSPGTGEQYF
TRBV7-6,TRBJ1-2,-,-,TGTGCCAGCAGCTTCGGATCCCCCGGCGATGGCTACACCTTC,CASSFGSPGDGYTF
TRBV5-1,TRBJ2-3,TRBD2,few,TGCGCCAGCAGCTTCGGCGGGAGGGCCAGCACAGATACGCAGTATTTT,CASSFGGRASTDTQYF
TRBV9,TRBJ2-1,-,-,TGTGCCAGCAGTGGACAGTTCGGGGAGCAGTTCTTC,CASSGQFGEQFF
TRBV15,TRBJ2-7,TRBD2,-,TGTGCCACCAGCAGAAGCGGGGGGATTTCCTACGAGCAGTACTTC,CATSRSGGISYEQYF
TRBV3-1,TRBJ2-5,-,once,TGTGCCAGCAAGCAAGGGGAGACCCAGTACTTC,CASKQGETQYF
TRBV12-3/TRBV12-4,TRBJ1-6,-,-,TGTGCCAGCACCCACAGGTGGAATTCACCCCTCCACTTT,CASTHRWNSPLHF